A single sample is the source of the 3 T cell receptor beta chains below, sequenced in a study of OX40 agonist ivuxolimab in advanced cancers. Method: immunoSEQ multiplex PCR; TCRdb's copy keeps in-frame clones and lacks some. The sample comprises 76,000 or so clones, approximately 86% of which are singletons, and around 0.78% rests with the top ten. Sequenced here: CD4+ or CD8+ T cells sorted from blood, sampled in a trial of the OX40 agonist ivuxolimab. The receptors come from an adult with an advanced solid tumor such as melanoma, head and neck, liver or kidney cancer.

The chain's CDR3 is CATSKKTAENQPQHF. The CDR3 DNA is TGTGCCACCAGCAAAAAAACGGCCGAAAATCAGCCCCAGCATTTT. The chain joins TRBV15 to TRBJ1-5; unclear D gene. CDR3 length: 15 amino acids. The ends were cut back, 4 bases at V and 4 bases at J, with 14 bases in the middle. Germline V gives CDR1 LNHNV, CDR2 YYDKDF (reference sequence).

The chain links TRBV9 to TRBJ1-4, with 11 nucleotides matching TRBD1. Germline CDR1 is SGDLS and CDR2 is YYNGEE. This CDR3 has 14 residues. V lost 3 bases, J lost 8 bases, and 3 bases stayed unmatched. CDR3 nucleotides: TGTGCCAGCAGCGAGGGACAGGGGGAGGAAAAACTGTTTTTT. Its protein product is CASSEGQGEEKLFF.

The V and J genes are TRBV15 and TRBJ1-1; D is ambiguous. The CDR3 has 15 residues. The germline V gene encodes CDR1 LNHNV and CDR2 YYDKDF (reference sequence). Between the trimmed V and J ends, which lost 3 bases and 5 bases, there was a span of 16 bases. Here the CDR3 reads CATSRFSSQGTEAFF. Written as DNA, the CDR3 is TGTGCCACCAGCAGGTTTTCCAGCCAAGGGACTGAAGCTTTCTTT. The variable domain in full, with the rest retrieved from reference TRBV15 and TRBJ1-1, is DAMVIQNPRYQVTQFGKPVTLSCSQTLNHNVMYWYQQKSSQAPKLLFHYYDKDFNNEADTPDNFQSRRPNTSFCFLDIRSPGLGDTAMYLCATSRFSSQGTEAFFGQGTRLTVV.